This T cell receptor (beta chain) was identified during a study of blood T cell repertoires in COVID-19. CDR1 is LGHDT and CDR2 is YNNKEL in the germline V gene (reference sequence). The CDR3 has 16 amino acids. Trimming took 6 bases from V and 5 from J; bases not matched to a gene: 12. Data came from immunoSEQ multiplex PCR; TCRdb stores just in-frame clones and leaves some out. This table has 100,000 to 130,000 clones, approximately 88% appearing once. Specimen: peripheral blood. The chain is built from TRBV3-1 (or the pseudogene TRBV3-2) and TRBJ2-2; 7 bases match TRBD1. The source of this sequence is a man aged 35-49 years with active or convalescent COVID-19. Written as DNA, the CDR3 is TGTGCCAGCAGTCAATCGTTGACAGGGAAAACCGGGGAGCTGTTTTTT. Protein sequence: CASSQSLTGKTGELFF.